A selection of T cell receptor beta chains follows, all from one sample in a study of cytomegalovirus exposure and HLA in healthy donors. Libraries were prepared by immunoSEQ multiplex PCR; TCRdb keeps only in-frame clonotypes and omits some of them. The table lists 70,000 to 95,000 clones, 84% of them singletons. The source material was PBMCs. All receptors derive from a woman under 30 in good health and CMV-seropositive. Both conserved end residues are part of each CDR3. D genes are given only for firm matches. Not all rows give a size; the values are once, few, many and, for expanded clones, a class.

clone_size	d_call	cdr3_length	v_call	j_call	cdr3_nt	cdr3_aa
.	TRBD1	14	TRBV5-4	TRBJ2-5	TGTGCCAGCAGCTTGGGACAGGGAATGGAGACCCAGTACTTC	CASSLGQGMETQYF
.	.	14	TRBV4-1	TRBJ2-7	TGCGCCAGCAGCCAACAGGTGGAATCCTACGAGCAGTACTTC	CASSQQVESYEQYF
.	.	12	TRBV29-1	TRBJ2-4	TGCAGCGTTACGCCGGGGGTGGACATTCAGTACTTC	CSVTPGVDIQYF
.	TRBD1	10	TRBV27	TRBJ2-7	TGTGCCAGCCAGAAAGACAGGGGGTACTTC	CASQKDRGYF
.	.	13	TRBV6-1	TRBJ2-5	TGTGCCAGCAGTAGACGGGAGTGGGAGACCCAGTACTTC	CASSRREWETQYF
.	.	16	TRBV21-1	TRBJ2-2	TGTGCCAGCAGCAAAAGAGGCGGGGATTACACCGGGGAGCTGTTTTTT	CASSKRGGDYTGELFF
.	TRBD1	16	TRBV12-5	TRBJ1-4	TGTGCTAGTGGTCAATACCGGACAGGGGATAATGAAAAACTGTTTTTT	CASGQYRTGDNEKLFF
.	.	14	TRBV4-1	TRBJ2-5	TGCGCCAGCAGCCAAAGTCTATTTCGGGAGACCCAGTACTTC	CASSQSLFRETQYF
.	TRBD1	15	TRBV18	TRBJ1-1	TGTGCCAGCTCTCCGACAGGGGGCGTCGACACTGAAGCTTTCTTT	CASSPTGGVDTEAFF
.	TRBD2	20	TRBV4-1	TRBJ2-5	TGCGCCAGCAGCCAAGACCCCAGGACTAGCGGGCGCTGGGTACAAGAGACCCAGTACTTC	CASSQDPRTSGRWVQETQYF
.	.	15	TRBV5-8	TRBJ1-3	TGTGCCAGCAGCACGGGAACGTCAACCTTGTCCACCATATATTTT	CASSTGTSTLSTIYF
.	.	12	TRBV29-1	TRBJ1-2	TGCAGCGTTCTCCAACATAACTATGGCTACACCTTC	CSVLQHNYGYTF
.	.	14	TRBV2	TRBJ1-3	TGTGCCAGCAGGGCCGGGGATGTGACAAACACCATATATTTT	CASRAGDVTNTIYF
.	TRBD1	13	TRBV2	TRBJ1-2	TGTGCCAGCAGTGCCGACAGGGGCTATGGCTACACCTTC	CASSADRGYGYTF
.	TRBD1	15	TRBV2	TRBJ2-3	TGTGCCAGCAGTGTTTGGACAGGCAACACAGATACGCAGTATTTT	CASSVWTGNTDTQYF
.	.	15	TRBV4-1	TRBJ2-3	TGCGCCAGCAGCCAAGAAGTAGCGAGGCCAGATACGCAGTATTTT	CASSQEVARPDTQYF
.	.	13	TRBV2	TRBJ2-7	TGTGCCAGCAGTGTACAGGGCTTTTACGAGCAGTACTTC	CASSVQGFYEQYF
once	.	11	TRBV2	TRBJ2-1	TGTGCCAGCAGTTTCACAGGGGAGCAGTTCTTC	CASSFTGEQFF
.	.	13	TRBV4-2	TRBJ1-2	TGTGCCAGCAAAACAAGGGGTTACGGTGGCTACACCTTC	CASKTRGYGGYTF
once	.	16	TRBV6-4	TRBJ2-6	TGTGCCAGCAGTGATTCCGACAGCTCTGGGGCCAACGTCCTGACTTTC	CASSDSDSSGANVLTF
.	TRBD1	18	TRBV2	TRBJ2-2	TGTGCCACGGCGATTAGAAAGGGGGCCTCGACGAACACCGGGGAGCTGTTTTTT	CATAIRKGASTNTGELFF
.	.	14	TRBV4-1	TRBJ1-2	TGCGCCAGCAGCCACCTAGACAGAAACTATGGCTACACCTTC	CASSHLDRNYGYTF
few	.	14	TRBV5-1	TRBJ2-2	TGCGCCAGCAGCCCACAGGGGAACACCGGGGAGCTGTTTTTT	CASSPQGNTGELFF
.	.	11	TRBV29-1	TRBJ1-1	TGCAGCGTTGTCAGGGACACTGAAGCTTTCTTT	CSVVRDTEAFF
.	.	14	TRBV14	TRBJ2-3	TGTGCCAGCAGCCCTTGGGAGGACCCAGATACGCAGTATTTT	CASSPWEDPDTQYF
.	.	14	TRBV23-1	TRBJ2-2	TGCGCCAGCAGTCAATCGCGGGACACCGGGGAGCTGTTTTTT	CASSQSRDTGELFF
.	.	16	TRBV11-1	TRBJ1-1	TGTGCCAGCAGCTTATTCCGAGACAGTGTTAACACTGAAGCTTTCTTT	CASSLFRDSVNTEAFF